One sample yielded the 16 T cell receptor beta chains listed below, sequenced in a study of blood T cells in healthy people across ages. Primers used in a second PCR of roughly 6 to 12 cycles were a sample-barcoded 5' primer and a J-beta primer mix. TCRdb passed the 5' RACE reads through MiXCR, listing each CDR3 protein once. Here the sample spans 1.5 million to 2 million distinct CDR3 sequences, approximately 40% being singletons. The source material was blood. The receptors originated from a human donor in good health.

The sample holds a few counts of this clonotype. The rearrangement joins TRBV20-1 to TRBJ2-3; 11 bases line up with TRBD2. Germline assignment: CDR1 DFQATT and CDR2 SNEGSKA (reference sequence). V trimming: 4 bases; J trimming: 4 bases; junction bases outside the gene matches: 4. The CDR3 covers 14 residues. The CDR3 region is CSAIGLAGADTQYF. The CDR3 bases are TGCAGTGCTATAGGACTAGCGGGCGCAGATACGCAGTATTTT.

There are a few counts of this clonotype. The V gene is TRBV20-1, the J gene TRBJ1-2, with unresolved D. The CDR3 spans 15 residues. Trimming removed 1 base from V and 2 bases from J, with 14 bases in between. CDR1 DFQATT and CDR2 SNEGSKA come from the germline V gene (reference sequence). The CDR3 spells CSARVVAVANYGYTF. The CDR3 DNA is TGCAGTGCTAGAGTGGTAGCAGTTGCCAACTATGGCTACACCTTC.

The CDR3 region has the DNA TGCAGTGCTAGAGCCCCCGGGCTGGGTAGCTACACCTTC. As protein: CSARAPGLGSYTF. The rearrangement links TRBV20-1 to TRBJ1-2; the D is unclear. Germline values: CDR1 DFQATT, CDR2 SNEGSKA (reference sequence). Trimming pared 1 base from V and 9 bases from J, leaving 15 bases between. This CDR3 is 13 amino acids long.

The J gene is TRBJ1-4, the V gene TRBV6-5, with 7 positions matching TRBD1. The ends lost 2 bases at V and 8 bases at J; junction bases unmatched: 14. Germline V gives CDR1 MNHEY, CDR2 SVGAGI. The length of the CDR3 is 17 residues. Written as DNA, the CDR3 is TGTGCCAGCAGTTACACTATAGAGACAGGGTTCTGGGAAAAACTGTTTTTT. It encodes CASSYTIETGFWEKLFF.

The chain employs TRBV15 and TRBJ2-3, with no clear D. The V gene's germline CDR1 is LNHNV and CDR2 YYDKDF (reference sequence). The germline V and J ends were trimmed by 0 bases and 0 bases, with 10 bases remaining between them. The CDR3 loop spans 16 amino acids. DNA for the CDR3: TGTGCCACCAGCAGAGATGGCCTCGACAGCACAGATACGCAGTATTTT. Translating gives CATSRDGLDSTDTQYF.

This clonotype was observed a handful of times. The chain links TRBV10-3 to TRBJ2-7; 7 positions agree with TRBD1. Trimming at V came to 11 bases and at J to 4 bases, leaving 8 bases not matched to a gene. This CDR3 region has 12 residues. The germline V gene encodes CDR1 ENHRY and CDR2 SYGVKD. The CDR3 spells CAAGDSLYEQYF. The DNA of the CDR3 is TGTGCCGCCGGGGACAGCCTATACGAGCAGTACTTC.

A few counts support this clonotype. The chain couples TRBV15 to TRBJ1-4; 8 bases line up with TRBD1. V gave up 2 bases and J gave up 6 bases; unmatched junction bases: 8. Germline-derived CDR1 and CDR2 are LNHNV and YYDKDF (reference sequence). CDR3 length: 16 amino acids. CDR3 region: CATSRPGQGGDEKLFF. CDR3 DNA sequence: TGTGCCACCAGCAGACCCGGACAGGGAGGGGATGAAAAACTGTTTTTT.

This clonotype was picked up a small number of times. One end of the junction varies from germline; a read error may be responsible. The chain uses TRBV5-1 and TRBJ2-3; D unresolved. CDR1 is SGHRS and CDR2 is YFSETQ in the germline V gene. This CDR3 spans 14 amino acids. CDR3 in amino acids: CASQPGVGTDTQYF. CDR3 in DNA: TGTGCCAGCCAACCGGGCGTTGGCACAGATACGCAGTATTTT.

Turning to this clonotype: An end of the junction does not agree with germline; a read error may underlie this. This chain joins TRBV7-2 and TRBJ2-1, with a weak D call TRBD1 (6 bases). CDR3 length: 14 residues. From germline, CDR1 is SGHTA and CDR2 FQGNSA. DNA for the CDR3: TGTGCAAGCATCGGGACATTGGATAACAATGAGCAGTTCTTC. This translates into CASIGTLDNNEQFF. The variable domain in full, with the rest retrieved from reference TRBV7-2 and TRBJ2-1, is GAGVSQSPSNKVTEKGKDVELRCDPISGHTALYWYRQSLGQGLEFLIYFQGNSAPDKSGLPSDRFSAERTGGSVSTLTIQRTQQEDSAVYLCASIGTLDNNEQFFGPGTRLTVL.

The chain carries TRBV10-3 and TRBJ1-1; a possible D gene is TRBD1 (6 bases). Per the germline V gene, CDR1 is ENHRY and CDR2 is SYGVKD. With 6 bases removed from V and 3 bases from J, the gap between germline ends came to 14 bases. This CDR3 is built from 14 residues. The CDR3, as DNA: TGTGCCATCAGCGCCGGGACACCGGACACTGAAGCTTTCTTT. The encoded protein is CAISAGTPDTEAFF.

This chain's CDR3 is CASTPRGTSYNEQFF. The CDR3 DNA reads TGCGCCAGCACCCCTAGGGGGACGTCCTACAATGAGCAGTTCTTC. The genes are TRBV5-1 and TRBJ2-1, with D perhaps TRBD1 (6 bases). Germline V gene data show CDR1 as SGHRS and CDR2 as YFSETQ. This CDR3 has 15 amino acids. V was clipped by 6 bases and J by 1 base, with 14 bases between them.

This clonotype has just a few counts. This chain links TRBV5-1 with TRBJ1-2; D is uncertain. Trimming cost V 1 base and J 4 bases, with 23 bases left between them. CDR3 length: 18 amino acids. Germline CDR1 is SGHRS and CDR2 is YFSETQ. The CDR3 coding sequence is TGCGCCAGCAGCTTGAAGAGGCCGACGAATCAGATCTTCTATGGCTACACCTTC. Its protein is CASSLKRPTNQIFYGYTF.

Note on this clonotype: At one end the junction does not follow the germline gene, possibly because of a read error. The chain uses TRBV20-1 and TRBJ2-5; 10 bases are a match to TRBD2. CDR3 length: 15 residues. Germline V gene sequence: CDR1 DFQATT, CDR2 SNEGSKA (reference sequence). CDR3 protein: CNALPLAGAGETQYF. In nucleotides, the CDR3 is TGCAATGCTCTCCCGCTAGCGGGGGCAGGGGAGACCCAGTACTTC.

This chain joins TRBV9 and TRBJ1-1, with TRBD1 as a possible D gene (5 bases). Germline CDR1 and CDR2: SGDLS and YYNGEE. The V end lost 3 bases, the J end lost 4 bases, and 16 bases lay between the germline ends. This CDR3 is 15 amino acids long. The CDR3 region is CASSATTGRGTEAFF. The CDR3, as DNA: TGTGCCAGCAGCGCGACCACCGGGAGGGGCACTGAAGCTTTCTTT. The complete variable domain, with remaining parts taken from reference TRBV9 and TRBJ1-1, reads DSGVTQTPKHLITATGQRVTLRCSPRSGDLSVYWYQQSLDQGLQFLIQYYNGEERAKGNILERFSAQQFPDLHSELNLSSLELGDSALYFCASSATTGRGTEAFFGQGTRLTVV.

The table lists this clonotype with a few counts. The chain links TRBV29-1 to TRBJ2-5; D uncertain. Germline lookup yields CDR1 SQVTM and CDR2 ANQGSEA. The CDR3 is 14 residues long. The V end was cut by 4 bases, the J end by 2 bases, with 14 bases between. The CDR3 here is CSVANVDQQETQYF. CDR3 nucleotide sequence: TGCAGCGTTGCGAACGTAGATCAACAAGAGACCCAGTACTTC.

V is TRBV12-3 or TRBV12-4 and J is TRBJ1-2; D unclear. The CDR3 has 13 amino acids. V shed 4 bases and J shed 5 bases, with 11 bases lying between them. CDR3 in DNA: TGTGCCAGCAGTTCTGGGGTTCCTTATGGCTACACCTTC. Encoded protein: CASSSGVPYGYTF.